This TCR beta chain was observed in a study of blood T cell repertoires in COVID-19. Between the trimmed V and J ends, which lost 3 bases and 4 bases, there was a span of 6 bases. This CDR3 is 13 amino acids long. Germline CDR1 is LNHDA and CDR2 is SQIVND (reference sequence). Some clones are missing from TCRdb's copy, which holds only in-frame ones; the method was immunoSEQ multiplex PCR. The sample contains about 140,000 clones, approximately 80% of which appear only once. Input material: peripheral blood. The sequence was collected from a human donor in a cohort sampled during active COVID-19. The chain carries TRBV19 and TRBJ1-4, with D unclear. The CDR3 reads CASSIAVNEKLFF. DNA for the CDR3: TGTGCCAGTAGTATCGCAGTTAATGAAAAACTGTTTTTT.